This TCR beta chain was found in a study of T cell changes during pregnancy in multiple sclerosis. This clone occurred once. Generated by immunoSEQ multiplex PCR, the TCRdb table keeps only in-frame clones and is missing some. Among tens of thousands of clones listed, 85% to 95% were seen once. The source material was peripheral blood, sampled in the third trimester of pregnancy. The source of this sequence is a female donor in good health, enrolled as a control in a pregnancy study.

Here the CDR3 reads CAAGLFGGSTGELFF. DNA for the CDR3: TGTGCCGCCGGGCTGTTTGGCGGGAGCACCGGGGAGCTGTTTTTT. The chain employs TRBV10-3 and TRBJ2-2; 7 bases align to TRBD2. Germline loops: CDR1 ENHRY, CDR2 SYGVKD. This CDR3 has 15 residues. With V trimmed by 11 bases and J by 4 bases, 13 bases remained unmatched.